Below, 3 T cell receptor beta chains from the same sample are listed, as sequenced in a study of blood T cells in healthy people across ages. Next came a second PCR, run for roughly 6 to 11 cycles, which used a sample-barcoded 5' primer along with a J-beta primer mix. TCRdb passed the 5' RACE reads through MiXCR, listing each CDR3 protein once. The table shows about 1 million distinct CDR3 sequences, with 45% occurring only once. The specimen sequenced was blood. Receptors were obtained from a woman aged 55-75 years in good health.

The rearrangement uses TRBV12-3 or TRBV12-4 and TRBJ1-2; D ambiguous. The CDR3 runs to 15 residues. V was cut by 3 bases and J by 4 bases, with 15 bases left in between. CDR3 in DNA: TGTGCCAGCAGTTTCTTCTCAGGAACTACCTATGGCTACACCTTC. Protein sequence: CASSFFSGTTYGYTF.

This clonotype turned up a few times. V usage is TRBV29-1 and J usage is TRBJ1-2; D call uncertain. Germline loops: CDR1 SQVTM, CDR2 ANQGSEA. V lost 5 bases, J lost 11 bases, and 9 bases lay in between. This CDR3 has 9 amino acids. The CDR3, as DNA: TGCAGCGTTTTTCCCGATTACACCTTC. Its translation: CSVFPDYTF.

The CDR3 DNA reads as TGCGCCAGCAGCCAAGATCTGTGGCAGCCCCAGCATTTT. This codes for CASSQDLWQPQHF. The chain carries TRBV4-1 and TRBJ1-5; D remains unclear. This CDR3 has 13 amino acids. V was pared by 0 bases and J by 7 bases, with 7 bases between. Germline V lookup: CDR1 MGHRA, CDR2 YSYEKL.